The 27 T cell receptor beta chains listed next were all sequenced from one sample in a study of blood T cell repertoires in COVID-19. Repertoires were generated with immunoSEQ multiplex PCR, while TCRdb's copy carries only in-frame clones and drops some. This table has a few hundred thousand clones, around 89% appearing once. Sequencing was performed on peripheral blood. Every receptor here comes from a man in his late teens or twenties who had recovered from COVID-19.

This chain links TRBV19 with TRBJ1-1, with 7 bases aligning to TRBD1. The CDR3 has 15 residues. The J segment lost 2 bases and the V segment lost 6 bases, leaving 9 bases of the junction unmatched. Germline lookup yields CDR1 LNHDA and CDR2 SQIVND (reference sequence). The CDR3 sequence is CASSGTDQPNTEAFF. DNA of the CDR3: TGTGCCAGTAGCGGGACAGATCAACCTAACACTGAAGCTTTCTTT.

The chain combines TRBV2 with TRBJ1-3; possible D gene TRBD1, 6 bases. V dropped 4 bases and J dropped 0 bases, with 13 bases sitting between them. Germline V CDR1 and CDR2: SNHLY, FYNNEI. The CDR3 runs to 16 residues. The DNA of the CDR3 is TGTGCCAGCAGTGGGGCAGGGGCCGTCTCTGGAAACACCATATATTTT. Amino acid sequence: CASSGAGAVSGNTIYF.

The V call is TRBV18, the J call TRBJ2-7, with 7 positions matching TRBD1. CDR1 KGHSH and CDR2 LQKENI come from the germline V gene. The CDR3 has 13 residues. V was clipped by 3 bases and J by 4 bases; unmatched bases: 3. The CDR3 sequence is CASSPQTGYEQYF. In nucleotides, the CDR3 is TGTGCCAGCTCACCCCAGACAGGGTACGAGCAGTACTTC.

The chain joins TRBV15 to TRBJ1-3, with TRBD1 matching 9 bases. With V trimmed by 5 bases and J by 0 bases, 29 bases remained unmatched. Germline lookup yields CDR1 LNHNV and CDR2 YYDKDF (reference sequence). This CDR3 spans 24 amino acids. DNA for the CDR3: TGTGCCACCAGCGGAGGTGGCCCTGGGGTAGCGGACAGGGGACGTATAGGCTCTGGAAACACCATATATTTT. Encoded protein: CATSGGGPGVADRGRIGSGNTIYF.

V and J are TRBV5-4 and TRBJ1-1; 8 positions agree with TRBD1. V trimming: 0 bases; J trimming: 1 base; junction bases outside the gene matches: 5. Germline assignment: CDR1 SGHNT and CDR2 YYREEE (reference sequence). CDR3 length equals 16 residues. CDR3 sequence reads: CASSLAGQGKNTEAFF. In nucleotides, the CDR3 is TGTGCCAGCAGCTTGGCCGGACAGGGAAAGAACACTGAAGCTTTCTTT.

This sequence joins TRBV2 and TRBJ2-1, with TRBD1 matching over 7 bases. Germline V gene data show CDR1 as SNHLY and CDR2 as FYNNEI. The length of the CDR3 is 15 residues. Trimming removed 8 bases from V and 3 bases from J; junction bases left unmatched: 10. CDR3 residues: CASGEGGSYYNEQFF. The CDR3 DNA reads as TGTGCCAGCGGCGAAGGGGGCTCTTACTACAATGAGCAGTTCTTC.

V is TRBV7-9 and J is TRBJ2-7; D is ambiguous. Germline V gene sequence: CDR1 SEHNR, CDR2 FQNEAQ (reference sequence). CDR3 size: 14 residues. V lost 5 bases and J 0 bases, leaving 11 bases between the germline ends. In DNA form, the CDR3 reads TGTGCCAGCAGCCCCCACAGTAGCTCCTACGAGCAGTACTTC. It specifies CASSPHSSSYEQYF.

Only one count was recorded for this clone. The chain has TRBV27 and TRBJ1-1, with D possibly TRBD1 on 6 matching bases. The length of the CDR3 is 14 residues. Deletions cut 2 bases from V and 5 bases from J, with 12 bases between. Germline values: CDR1 MNHEY, CDR2 SMNVEV (reference sequence). The CDR3 protein is CASSLQGMGTEAFF. The CDR3 DNA follows: TGTGCCAGCAGTTTACAGGGGATGGGGACTGAAGCTTTCTTT.

The chain recombines TRBV7-6 with TRBJ2-1; 11 bases agree with TRBD2. V shed 1 base, J shed 3 bases, and the junction held 5 bases outside the gene matches. The CDR3 totals 17 residues. Germline loops: CDR1 SGHVS, CDR2 FNYEAQ. CDR3 residues: CASSLVTSGGNYNEQFF. For the CDR3, the DNA is TGTGCCAGCAGCTTAGTCACTAGCGGGGGAAACTACAATGAGCAGTTCTTC. The variable domain in full, with the rest retrieved from reference TRBV7-6 and TRBJ2-1, is GAGVSQSPRYKVTKRGQDVALRCDPISGHVSLYWYRQALGQGPEFLTYFNYEAQQDKSGLPNDRFSAERPEGSISTLTIQRTEQRDSAMYRCASSLVTSGGNYNEQFFGPGTRLTVL.

The rearrangement links TRBV30 to TRBJ1-1, with TRBD1 identical over 10 bases. Per the germline V gene, CDR1 is GTSNPN and CDR2 is SVGIG (reference sequence). With V trimmed by 4 bases and J by 4 bases, 3 bases remained unmatched. This CDR3 has 13 residues. This chain's CDR3 is CAWTRQGATEAFF. The CDR3 DNA sequence: TGTGCCTGGACCCGACAGGGGGCCACTGAAGCTTTCTTT.

J is TRBJ2-7 and V is TRBV6-7; 8 bases match TRBD1. TRBV6-7 is an open reading frame, and its role is uncertain. The trim removed 5 bases at V and 1 base at J, leaving 4 bases unmatched. This CDR3 region has 14 residues. The DNA for the CDR3 is TGTGCCAGCAGTCAGACAGGGGAGTCCTACGAGCAGTACTTC. Protein: CASSQTGESYEQYF.

The count of this clone is one. The junction and the germline gene differ at one end; a read error may be behind it. This chain uses TRBV10-2 with TRBJ1-2; 9 nucleotides align to TRBD1. Germline-derived CDR1 and CDR2 are WSHSY and SAAADI. The CDR3 has 14 amino acids. The CDR3: CASSDPGGTGSPLF. In DNA form, the CDR3 reads TGCGCCAGCAGTGACCCCGGGGGGACAGGGTCCCCCTTATTC.

The J gene is TRBJ2-7, the V gene TRBV4-1; the match to TRBD1 covers 9 bases. The junction had 1 base not matched to a gene; V was cut back by 0 bases and J by 4 bases. CDR1 and CDR2 (germline): MGHRA, YSYEKL. CDR3 size: 14 residues. The CDR3: CASSQDGTGYEQYF. CDR3 nucleotides: TGCGCCAGCAGCCAAGACGGGACAGGGTACGAGCAGTACTTC.

The J gene is TRBJ2-5, the V gene TRBV3-1 (or the pseudogene TRBV3-2); D may be TRBD1 (5 bases). The V gene lost 4 bases and the J gene lost 2 bases, with 11 bases spanning the gap. The CDR3 extends over 14 amino acids. CDR1 LGHDT and CDR2 YNNKEL come from the germline V gene (reference sequence). For the CDR3, the DNA is TGTGCCAGCAGCCGGTTCACAGGTCAAGAGACCCAGTACTTC. Amino acid sequence: CASSRFTGQETQYF.

The gene calls are TRBV5-1 and TRBJ2-7; 9 bases agree with TRBD1. V shed 4 bases, J shed 4 bases, and the junction held 6 bases outside the gene matches. Per the germline V gene, CDR1 is SGHRS and CDR2 is YFSETQ. The CDR3 has 14 residues. The CDR3 sequence: CASSPGQGLYEQYF. The CDR3 DNA is TGCGCCAGCAGCCCGGGACAGGGCCTTTACGAGCAGTACTTC.

As concerns this clone: Other DNA variants within this sample encode the same CDR3. The chain has TRBV7-2 and TRBJ2-7, with TRBD2 matching 7 bases. Germline V lookup: CDR1 SGHTA, CDR2 FQGNSA. Trimming took 0 bases from V and 0 from J; bases not matched to a gene: 2. The CDR3 is 15 amino acids. The CDR3 sequence is CASSLAGGSSYEQYF. The CDR3 DNA reads TGTGCCAGCAGCTTAGCGGGGGGGAGCTCCTACGAGCAGTACTTC.

The genes are TRBV10-3 and TRBJ2-7, with 9 bases that match TRBD1. Germline trimming cut 6 bases from V and 0 bases from J; bases unmatched to any gene: 6. The CDR3 has 15 amino acids. In germline, CDR1 is ENHRY, CDR2 SYGVKD. CDR3 loop: CAIRTGTGPSYEQYF. For the CDR3, the DNA is TGTGCCATCAGGACCGGGACAGGGCCCTCCTACGAGCAGTACTTC.

V is TRBV5-4 and J is TRBJ2-7; a weak D match, TRBD2 (7 bases). Germline V gene lookup returns CDR1 SGHNT and CDR2 YYREEE (reference sequence). V gave up 3 bases and J gave up 0 bases, with 16 bases separating them. The CDR3 totals 16 residues. The CDR3, as DNA: TGTGCCAGCAGCTCGGACCTCGCGGGGGCCTCCTACGAGCAGTACTTC. Encoded protein: CASSSDLAGASYEQYF.

The CDR3 protein is CASSLEVSGTEAFF. Written as DNA, the CDR3 is TGTGCCAGCAGCCTTGAGGTGTCTGGGACTGAAGCTTTCTTT. The gene calls are TRBV9 and TRBJ1-1; D uncertain. This CDR3 comprises 14 residues. V was clipped by 4 bases and J by 5 bases, with 15 bases between them. Germline V gene sequence: CDR1 SGDLS, CDR2 YYNGEE.

The J gene is TRBJ1-1, the V gene TRBV29-1; weak D call: TRBD1 (5 bases). Germline V gene sequence: CDR1 SQVTM, CDR2 ANQGSEA. V was trimmed by 7 bases and J by 6 bases, leaving 18 bases between them. The CDR3 loop spans 13 amino acids. CDR3 in DNA: TGCAGCGCACAGGCAGTTCGTTCCCCTGAAGCTTTCTTT. It is translated as CSAQAVRSPEAFF.

V and J are TRBV7-9 and TRBJ1-2, with 7 bases lining up with TRBD1. V was pared by 1 base and J by 5 bases, with 7 bases of the junction left unmatched. Germline values: CDR1 SEHNR, CDR2 FQNEAQ (reference sequence). The CDR3 length is 15 residues. CDR3 DNA sequence: TGTGCCAGCAGCTTAGGGGGTAGGGACAGATATGGCTACACCTTC. Translated: CASSLGGRDRYGYTF.

The count of this clone is one. V usage is TRBV9 and J usage is TRBJ2-1, with D unresolved. Germline CDR1 is SGDLS and CDR2 is YYNGEE. The CDR3 extends over 15 amino acids. Trimming took 3 bases from V and 7 from J, leaving 17 bases between them. The CDR3 DNA reads as TGTGCCAGCAGCGCCAGTGGTCTCAGAATGAATGAGCAGTTCTTC. It specifies CASSASGLRMNEQFF. The entire variable domain, with the rest obtained from reference TRBV9 and TRBJ2-1, is as follows: DSGVTQTPKHLITATGQRVTLRCSPRSGDLSVYWYQQSLDQGLQFLIQYYNGEERAKGNILERFSAQQFPDLHSELNLSSLELGDSALYFCASSASGLRMNEQFFGPGTRLTVL.

This sequence joins TRBV14 and TRBJ2-1; 9 bases agree with TRBD1. Per the germline V gene, CDR1 is SGHDN and CDR2 is FVKESK. After removal of 0 bases from V and 9 bases from J, the junction contained 9 bases not matched to a gene. The CDR3 has 16 amino acids. The CDR3 here is CASSQDFGTGLVEQFF. The CDR3 region has the DNA TGTGCCAGCAGCCAAGATTTCGGGACAGGGTTGGTTGAGCAGTTCTTC. Full variable domain (missing parts from reference TRBV14 and TRBJ2-1): EAGVTQFPSHSVIEKGQTVTLRCDPISGHDNLYWYRRVMGKEIKFLLHFVKESKQDESGMPNNRFLAERTGGTYSTLKVQPAELEDSGVYFCASSQDFGTGLVEQFFGPGTRLTVL.

This chain links TRBV12-5 with TRBJ2-7; 7 bases are a match to TRBD1. The ends lost 1 base at V and 9 bases at J; junction bases unmatched: 3. Germline V gene sequence: CDR1 LGHNT, CDR2 FRNRAP. The CDR3 covers 12 residues. This CDR3 is CASGLASGGQYF. The CDR3 bases are TGTGCTAGTGGTTTGGCGTCAGGGGGGCAGTACTTC.

V is TRBV5-5 and J is TRBJ2-5; TRBD2 matches at 15 bases. The CDR3 length is 19 residues. Germline V CDR1 and CDR2: SGHKS, YYEKEE (reference sequence). V lost 5 bases to trimming and J lost 1 base; unmatched junction nucleotides: 12. The CDR3 DNA reads TGTGCCAGCAGTCTTCATTGGACTAGCGGGAGGGCGTTCCAAGAGACCCAGTACTTC. This encodes CASSLHWTSGRAFQETQYF.

The CDR3, as DNA: TGTGCCAGCAGCCCTTATAGACAGGGTAACACTGAAGCTTTCTTT. Translation gives CASSPYRQGNTEAFF. The chain is built from TRBV7-6 and TRBJ1-1; TRBD1 agrees at 7 bases. Germline V gene data show CDR1 as SGHVS and CDR2 as FNYEAQ. CDR3 length equals 15 residues. V was clipped by 5 bases and J by 2 bases; unmatched bases: 8.

Regarding this clone: Other DNA sequences in this specimen translate into the identical CDR3. The V and J genes are TRBV9 and TRBJ2-7; TRBD2 aligns across 11 bases. J gave up 0 bases and V 0 bases, and 2 bases lay outside the gene matches. This CDR3 is 16 amino acids long. Germline CDR1 reads SGDLS; CDR2 reads YYNGEE. The CDR3 DNA reads TGTGCCAGCAGCGTAGGTGGGACTAGCGGCTCCTACGAGCAGTACTTC. Protein product: CASSVGGTSGSYEQYF.